What follows are 19 T cell receptor beta chains derived from one specimen sequenced in a study of T cell clones after liver transplantation. The repertoire was sequenced with immunoSEQ multiplex PCR; TCRdb's copy has only in-frame clones and lacks some. The table records roughly 20,000 clones, approximately 93% of them present only once. This material consisted of CD8+ T cells from blood, taken less than 26 months after liver transplant. The origin of the receptors is a human patient who received a liver transplant. Some T cells may be graft donor cells.

The count of this clone is one. The rearrangement joins TRBV28 to TRBJ2-7, with 10 bases matching TRBD1. Germline CDR1 and CDR2: MDHEN and SYDVKM. This CDR3 has 15 amino acids. The junction had 10 bases not matched to a gene; V was cut back by 8 bases and J by 3 bases. The CDR3 nucleotides are TGTGCCAGCGGACCGGGACAGGGGTTGTTCTACGAGCAGTACTTC. Translating it yields CASGPGQGLFYEQYF. The variable domain in full, completed from reference TRBV28 and TRBJ2-7, reads DVKVTQSSRYLVKRTGEKVFLECVQDMDHENMFWYRQDPGLGLRLIYFSYDVKMKEKGDIPEGYSVSREKKERFSLILESASTNQTSMYLCASGPGQGLFYEQYFGPGTRLTVT.

The chain is built from TRBV4-1 and TRBJ1-2; weak D call: TRBD1 (6 bases). Germline CDR1 is MGHRA and CDR2 is YSYEKL. This CDR3 region has 17 residues. Trimming left V 0 bases short and J 4 bases short, with 18 bases between. CDR3 sequence reads: CASSQDWTAIHAYGYTF. DNA for the CDR3: TGCGCCAGCAGCCAAGATTGGACAGCTATACACGCCTATGGCTACACCTTC.

V usage is TRBV27 and J usage is TRBJ1-2; TRBD1 might be the D (5 bases). Germline CDR1 MNHEY, CDR2 SMNVEV (reference sequence). This CDR3 is 13 amino acids long. V was clipped by 2 bases and J by 7 bases, with 11 bases between them. This CDR3 is CASSLRPGGGYTF. The CDR3 nucleotides read TGTGCCAGCAGTTTACGACCCGGGGGTGGCTACACCTTC.

The chain recombines TRBV6-1 with TRBJ2-1; D gene ambiguous. CDR1 MNHNS and CDR2 SASEGT come from the germline V gene. Trimming took off 7 bases at V and 0 bases at J, with 13 bases between the two ends. The CDR3 spans 15 residues. CDR3 region: CASMSEPSSYNEQFF. In DNA form, the CDR3 reads TGTGCCAGCATGTCAGAACCCAGCTCCTACAATGAGCAGTTCTTC.

To note about this clone: An end of the junction differs from the germline gene, which may be a read error. V and J are TRBV7-7 and TRBJ2-2, with TRBD2 matching 9 bases. Per germline, CDR1 SSHAT and CDR2 FNYEAQ (reference sequence). The CDR3 covers 15 residues. This CDR3 reads CASSLRLADTGELFF. Here the CDR3 DNA reads TGTGCTAGCAGCTTACGACTAGCGGACACCGGGGAGCTGTTTTTT.

This clone has just one count. The chain couples TRBV11-3 to TRBJ2-1, with TRBD2 matching over 8 bases. The CDR3 loop spans 17 amino acids. Germline CDR1 is SGHNT and CDR2 is YENEEA. After removal of 4 bases from V and 0 bases from J, the junction contained 8 bases not matched to a gene. The chain's CDR3 is CASSSRGGGGSYNEQFF. The CDR3 nucleotides are TGTGCCAGCAGCTCCCGGGGGGGAGGTGGCTCCTACAATGAGCAGTTCTTC. The full variable domain, completed using reference TRBV11-3 and TRBJ2-1, is EAGVVQSPRYKIIEKKQPVAFWCNPISGHNTLYWYLQNLGQGPELLIRYENEEAVDDSQLPKDRFSAERLKGVDSTLKIQPAELGDSAVYLCASSSRGGGGSYNEQFFGPGTRLTVL.

The chain employs TRBV10-3 and TRBJ2-5, with 7 bases fitting TRBD2. The CDR3 totals 14 residues. Germline V gives CDR1 ENHRY, CDR2 SYGVKD. J gave up 4 bases and V 6 bases, and 8 bases lay outside the gene matches. The CDR3 nucleotides are TGTGCCATCAGGGGGCCGGGGAGGGGAGAGACCCAGTACTTC. The encoded protein is CAIRGPGRGETQYF.

The sample holds one count of this clone. The chain is built from TRBV7-6 and TRBJ1-5; tentative D call: TRBD1 (5 bases). This CDR3 spans 16 amino acids. The V gene's germline CDR1 is SGHVS and CDR2 FNYEAQ. Between the trimmed V and J ends, which lost 4 bases and 0 bases, there was a span of 13 bases. CDR3 in amino acids: CASSSGGIHSNQPQHF. The CDR3 DNA reads TGTGCCAGCAGCTCGGGGGGGATTCATAGCAATCAGCCCCAGCATTTT.

The CDR3 protein is CASSLGQANTEAFF. The CDR3 DNA is TGTGCCAGCAGTTTAGGGCAGGCGAACACTGAAGCTTTCTTT. The gene calls are TRBV28 and TRBJ1-1, with D hard to call. The CDR3 is 14 residues long. Trimming left V 2 bases short and J 1 base short, with 8 bases between. Germline assignment: CDR1 MDHEN and CDR2 SYDVKM.

The rearrangement uses TRBV11-2 and TRBJ2-7; TRBD2 aligns across 10 bases. With V trimmed by 4 bases and J by 2 bases, 2 bases remained unmatched. The germline V gene encodes CDR1 SGHAT and CDR2 FQNNGV. This CDR3 has 14 residues. The CDR3 DNA reads TGTGCCAGCAGCTGGACTAGCGGAACCTACGAGCAGTACTTC. It yields the protein CASSWTSGTYEQYF.

The chain carries TRBV6-7 and TRBJ2-6; possible D gene TRBD2, 6 bases. TRBV6-7 qualifies as an ORF whose function is uncertain. The CDR3 is 15 residues long. Between the trimmed V and J ends, which lost 2 bases and 1 base, there was a span of 6 bases. CDR3 sequence: CASSYRESGANVLTF. CDR3 bases: TGTGCCAGCAGTTACCGGGAGTCTGGGGCCAACGTCCTGACTTTC.

This chain connects TRBV6-1 to TRBJ2-7; D remains unclear. The CDR3 loop spans 13 amino acids. Germline assignment: CDR1 MNHNS and CDR2 SASEGT. V lost 2 bases and J 4 bases, leaving 9 bases between the germline ends. The CDR3 sequence: CASSEYLGYEQYF. For the CDR3, the DNA is TGTGCCAGCAGTGAATATTTAGGATACGAGCAGTACTTC.

This chain links TRBV4-3 with TRBJ2-7, with 12 bases aligning to TRBD1. The CDR3 covers 14 residues. The J segment lost 6 bases and the V segment lost 4 bases, leaving 4 bases of the junction unmatched. Germline V gives CDR1 LGHNA, CDR2 YSLEER. The CDR3 sequence: CASSPGTGGREQYF. The CDR3 DNA reads TGCGCCAGCAGCCCTGGGACAGGGGGCCGCGAGCAGTACTTC.

This chain connects TRBV7-9 to TRBJ2-5; 8 bases are shared with TRBD1. CDR1 SEHNR and CDR2 FQNEAQ come from the germline V gene (reference sequence). V was pared by 5 bases and J by 3 bases, with 11 bases of the junction left unmatched. This CDR3 has 16 amino acids. Here the CDR3 DNA reads TGTGCCAGCAGCCAGGACAGGGCCCTCGGGGAAGAGACCCAGTACTTC. This sequence encodes CASSQDRALGEETQYF.

CDR3 in amino acids: CASSRTGAHPGANVLTF. The CDR3 DNA is TGCGCCAGCTCAAGGACAGGGGCTCACCCTGGGGCCAACGTCCTGACTTTC. The chain links TRBV4-3 to TRBJ2-6; TRBD1 matches at 9 bases. Germline-derived CDR1 and CDR2 are LGHNA and YSLEER. V lost 8 bases to trimming and J lost 2 bases; unmatched junction nucleotides: 10. The CDR3 contains 17 residues.

J is TRBJ2-2 and V is TRBV27; D possibly corresponds to TRBD1 (6 bases). With 2 bases removed from V and 2 bases from J, the gap between germline ends came to 18 bases. The germline gives CDR1 MNHEY, CDR2 SMNVEV (reference sequence). This CDR3 contains 18 residues. In DNA, the CDR3 is TGTGCCAGCAGTTTAACCCACGACAGGTTTCGAAACACCGGGGAGCTGTTTTTT. Translating gives CASSLTHDRFRNTGELFF.

As regards this clone: The same CDR3 is also encoded by other DNA sequences in this sample. The V and J genes are TRBV7-9 and TRBJ2-7; tentatively, D is TRBD2 (5 bases). CDR3 length: 14 residues. Per germline, CDR1 SEHNR and CDR2 FQNEAQ (reference sequence). Trimming took off 5 bases at V and 0 bases at J, with 11 bases between the two ends. This chain's CDR3 is CASSPPSGSYEQYF. The DNA of the CDR3 is TGTGCCAGCAGCCCCCCGAGCGGCTCCTACGAGCAGTACTTC.

The chain recombines TRBV9 with TRBJ2-3, with D possibly called TRBD1 or TRBD2 (5 bases each). CDR3 length equals 15 residues. V dropped 3 bases and J dropped 3 bases, with 14 bases sitting between them. Germline-derived CDR1 and CDR2 are SGDLS and YYNGEE. CDR3 protein: CASSDGGIETDTQYF. The CDR3 DNA follows: TGTGCCAGCAGCGATGGGGGAATAGAGACAGATACGCAGTATTTT.

This sequence joins TRBV5-4 and TRBJ2-7; 10 bases align to TRBD1. The ends lost 2 bases at V and 6 bases at J; junction bases unmatched: 11. Germline CDR1 is SGHNT and CDR2 is YYREEE (reference sequence). CDR3 length: 16 amino acids. For the CDR3, the DNA is TGTGCCAGCAGCTTCCCTCCGGGACAGGGGTTGGTCGAGCAGTACTTC. Protein sequence: CASSFPPGQGLVEQYF.